This T cell receptor beta chain was recorded in a study of T cells in Graves' hyperthyroidism and ophthalmopathy. Template material for amplifying TCR beta CDR3 regions consisted of RNA transcripts. The TCR CDR3 first-round RT-PCR relied on the HTBI primer set. TCRdb re-called the multiplex PCR reads with MiXCR, one entry per CDR3 protein. The repertoire holds about 640,000 distinct CDR3 sequences, with approximately 14% as singletons. The CDR3 consists of 13 residues. Germline V gene data show CDR1 as SGHRS and CDR2 as YFSETQ. With 8 bases removed from V and 5 bases from J, the gap between germline ends came to 15 bases. Many counts were recorded for this clonotype. Its antigen is not identified. Study results and limitations: The model foresaw ophthalmopathy a median about 6.5 months prior to onset. Most expanded thyroid clonotypes above 0.001 recurred in blood.

Each person with ophthalmopathy scored at least 3 on the Clinical Activity Score, reached NOSPECS grade 4 or higher, and had been ill under 3 months. The diagnostic basis comprised clinical symptoms, serum thyroxine and TRAb, thyroid ultrasound and orbital computed tomography. The genes are TRBV5-1 and TRBJ2-3; maybe TRBD2 (6 bases). The sequence was collected from a woman aged 50 to 60 with Graves' ophthalmopathy. Sample: blood. CDR3 sequence reads: CASQTSLGDTQYF. DNA for the CDR3: TGCGCCAGTCAAACTAGCCTTGGAGATACGCAGTATTTT.